The clone carrying this T cell receptor (beta chain) occurred many times. As yet, its antigen is unknown. The group of healthy controls was made up of people who were blood bank volunteers in Maryland, USA. This CDR3 is built from 14 residues. V shed 6 bases and J shed 0 bases, with 12 bases lying between them. 5'RACE employing 10-nucleotide random UMIs yielded the cDNA. TCRdb reprocessed the 5' RACE reads via MiXCR and lists one record per CDR3 protein. The sample lists under 80,000 distinct CDR3 sequences; about 9.7% were seen once. This record comes from a study of neurological immune-mediated disorders. The study's findings and limits: Among expanded clones, no CDR3 amino acid sequences were shared across subjects, a pattern suggesting private repertoires in all groups. The greatest degree of TCR clonal expansion was observed in HTLV-1-associated myelopathy, with the lowest in multiple sclerosis, below that of healthy controls.

This chain links TRBV12-3 or TRBV12-4 with TRBJ2-7; maybe TRBD1 (6 bases). Sequenced input: PBMCs. The origin of this receptor is a man aged 45-65 years in good health. The CDR3 sequence is CASRERTVSYEQYF. The CDR3 nucleotides read TGTGCCAGCAGGGAACGGACAGTCTCCTACGAGCAGTACTTC.